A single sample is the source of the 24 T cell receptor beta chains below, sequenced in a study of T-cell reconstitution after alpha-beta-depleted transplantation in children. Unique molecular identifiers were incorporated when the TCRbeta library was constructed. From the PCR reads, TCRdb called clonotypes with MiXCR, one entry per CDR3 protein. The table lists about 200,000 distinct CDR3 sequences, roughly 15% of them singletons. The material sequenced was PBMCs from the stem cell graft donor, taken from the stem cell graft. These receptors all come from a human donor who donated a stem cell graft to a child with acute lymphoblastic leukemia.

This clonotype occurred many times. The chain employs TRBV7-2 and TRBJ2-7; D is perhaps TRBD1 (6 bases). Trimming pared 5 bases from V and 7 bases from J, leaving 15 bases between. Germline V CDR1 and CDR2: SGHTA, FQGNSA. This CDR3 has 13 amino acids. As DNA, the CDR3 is TGTGCCAGCAGCGCCTGGGATAGGGGGGAGCAGTACTTC. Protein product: CASSAWDRGEQYF.

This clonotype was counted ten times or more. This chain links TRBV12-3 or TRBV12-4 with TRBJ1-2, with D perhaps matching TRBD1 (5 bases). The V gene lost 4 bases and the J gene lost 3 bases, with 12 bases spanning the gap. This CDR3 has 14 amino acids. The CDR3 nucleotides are TGTGCCAGCAGTTCCCCGGGACGACACTATGGCTACACCTTC. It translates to CASSSPGRHYGYTF.

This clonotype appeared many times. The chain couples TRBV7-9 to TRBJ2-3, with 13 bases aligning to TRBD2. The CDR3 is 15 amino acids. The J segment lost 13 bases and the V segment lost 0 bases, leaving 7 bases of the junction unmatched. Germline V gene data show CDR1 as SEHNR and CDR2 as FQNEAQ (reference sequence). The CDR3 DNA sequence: TGTGCCAGCAGCTTAGCCGCACTAGCGGGAGGGATGGAGTATTTT. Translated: CASSLAALAGGMEYF.

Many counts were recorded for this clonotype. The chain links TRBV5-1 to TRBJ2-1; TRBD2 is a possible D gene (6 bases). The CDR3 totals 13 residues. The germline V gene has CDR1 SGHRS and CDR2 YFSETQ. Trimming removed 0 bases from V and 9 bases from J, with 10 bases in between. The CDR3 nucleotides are TGCGCCAGCAGCTTGGGGGACTTTGGTGAGCAGTTCTTC. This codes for CASSLGDFGEQFF.

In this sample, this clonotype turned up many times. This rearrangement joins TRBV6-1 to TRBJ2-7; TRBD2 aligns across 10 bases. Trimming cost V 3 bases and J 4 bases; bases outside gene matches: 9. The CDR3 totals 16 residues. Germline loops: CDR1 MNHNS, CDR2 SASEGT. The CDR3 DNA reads TGTGCCAGCAGTGATCCCACTAGCGGGAAGACGTACGAGCAGTACTTC. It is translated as CASSDPTSGKTYEQYF.

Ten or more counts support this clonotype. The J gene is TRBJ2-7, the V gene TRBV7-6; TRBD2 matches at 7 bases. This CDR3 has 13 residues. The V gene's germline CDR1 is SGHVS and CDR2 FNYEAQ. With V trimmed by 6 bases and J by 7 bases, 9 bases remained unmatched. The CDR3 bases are TGTGCCAGCAGTTTCGGGAGGAGTGGAGAGCAGTACTTC. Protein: CASSFGRSGEQYF.

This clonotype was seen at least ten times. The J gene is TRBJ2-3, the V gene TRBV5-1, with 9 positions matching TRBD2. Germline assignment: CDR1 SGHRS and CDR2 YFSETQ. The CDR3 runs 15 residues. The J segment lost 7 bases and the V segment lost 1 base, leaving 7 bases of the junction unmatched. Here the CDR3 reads CASSLKAGGVNTQYF. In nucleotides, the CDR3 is TGCGCCAGCAGCTTGAAGGCGGGAGGGGTGAATACGCAGTATTTT.

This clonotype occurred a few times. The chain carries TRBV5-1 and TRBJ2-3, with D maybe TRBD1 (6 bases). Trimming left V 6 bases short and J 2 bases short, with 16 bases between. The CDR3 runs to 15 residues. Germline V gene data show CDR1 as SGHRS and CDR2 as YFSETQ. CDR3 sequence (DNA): TGCGCCAGCATCAGGGACAATTCGTACACAGATACGCAGTATTTT. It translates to CASIRDNSYTDTQYF. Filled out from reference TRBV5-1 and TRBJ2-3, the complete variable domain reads KAGVTQTPRYLIKTRGQQVTLSCSPISGHRSVSWYQQTPGQGLQFLFEYFSETQRNKGNFPGRFSGRQFSNSRSEMNVSTLELGDSALYLCASIRDNSYTDTQYFGPGTRLTVL.

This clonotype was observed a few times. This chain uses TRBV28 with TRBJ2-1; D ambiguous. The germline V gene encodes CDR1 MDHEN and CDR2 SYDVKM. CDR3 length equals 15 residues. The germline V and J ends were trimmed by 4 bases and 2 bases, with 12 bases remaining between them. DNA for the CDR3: TGTGCCAGCAGTTCCTTGGACGGAGCCTACAATGAGCAGTTCTTC. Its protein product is CASSSLDGAYNEQFF.

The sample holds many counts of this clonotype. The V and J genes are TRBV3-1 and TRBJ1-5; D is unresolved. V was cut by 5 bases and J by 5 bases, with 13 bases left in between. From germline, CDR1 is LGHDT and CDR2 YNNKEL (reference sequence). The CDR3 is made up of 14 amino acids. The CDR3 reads CASSAGHLYQPQHF. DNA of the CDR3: TGTGCCAGCAGCGCCGGGCACCTTTATCAGCCCCAGCATTTT.

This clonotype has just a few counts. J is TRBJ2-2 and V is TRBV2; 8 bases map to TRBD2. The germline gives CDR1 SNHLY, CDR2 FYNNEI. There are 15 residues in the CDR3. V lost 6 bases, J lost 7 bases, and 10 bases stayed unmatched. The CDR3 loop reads CASRSGLGGGGELFF. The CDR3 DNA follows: TGTGCCAGCAGGTCGGGACTAGGAGGCGGCGGGGAGCTGTTTTTT.

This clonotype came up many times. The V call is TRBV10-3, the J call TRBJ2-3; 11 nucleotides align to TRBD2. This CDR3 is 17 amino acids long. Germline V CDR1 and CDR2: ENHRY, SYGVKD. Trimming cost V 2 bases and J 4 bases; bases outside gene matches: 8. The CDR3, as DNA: TGTGCCATCAGTGAGACTAGCGGGAGCTTGGAGTCAGATACGCAGTATTTT. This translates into CAISETSGSLESDTQYF.

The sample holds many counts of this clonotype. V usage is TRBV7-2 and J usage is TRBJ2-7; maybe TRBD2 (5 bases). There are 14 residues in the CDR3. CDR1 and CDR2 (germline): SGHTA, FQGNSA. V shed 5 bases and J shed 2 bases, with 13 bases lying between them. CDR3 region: CASSLGLYTYEQYF. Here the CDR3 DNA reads TGTGCCAGCAGCCTCGGACTGTATACCTACGAGCAGTACTTC.

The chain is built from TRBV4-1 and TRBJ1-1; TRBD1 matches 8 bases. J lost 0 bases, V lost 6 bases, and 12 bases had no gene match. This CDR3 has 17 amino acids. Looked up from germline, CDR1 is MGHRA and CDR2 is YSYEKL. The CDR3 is CASSRGRQGTMNTEAFF. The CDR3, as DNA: TGCGCCAGCAGTCGGGGACGACAGGGGACGATGAACACTGAAGCTTTCTTT.

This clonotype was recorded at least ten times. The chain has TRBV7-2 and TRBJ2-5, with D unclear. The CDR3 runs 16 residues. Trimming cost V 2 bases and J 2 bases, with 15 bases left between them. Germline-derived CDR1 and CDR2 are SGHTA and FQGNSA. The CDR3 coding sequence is TGTGCCAGCAGCTTAAGTGTGAGCCGAATGCAAGAGACCCAGTACTTC. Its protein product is CASSLSVSRMQETQYF.

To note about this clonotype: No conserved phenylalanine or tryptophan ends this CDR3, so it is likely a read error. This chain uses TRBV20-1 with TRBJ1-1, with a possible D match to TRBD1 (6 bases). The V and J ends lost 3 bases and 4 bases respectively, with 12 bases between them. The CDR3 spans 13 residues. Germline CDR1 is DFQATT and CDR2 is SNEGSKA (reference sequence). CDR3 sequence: CSARVGGGTEAFL. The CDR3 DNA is TGCAGTGCTAGGGTAGGAGGGGGCACTGAAGCTTTCTTG.

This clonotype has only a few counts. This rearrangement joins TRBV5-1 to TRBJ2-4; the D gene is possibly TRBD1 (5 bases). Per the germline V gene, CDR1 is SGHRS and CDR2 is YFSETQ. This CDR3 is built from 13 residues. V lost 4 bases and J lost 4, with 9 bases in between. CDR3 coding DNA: TGCGCCAGCAGCCCCGACAGAAAAAACATTCAGTACTTC. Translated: CASSPDRKNIQYF. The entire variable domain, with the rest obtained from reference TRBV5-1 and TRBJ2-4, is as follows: KAGVTQTPRYLIKTRGQQVTLSCSPISGHRSVSWYQQTPGQGLQFLFEYFSETQRNKGNFPGRFSGRQFSNSRSEMNVSTLELGDSALYLCASSPDRKNIQYFGAGTRLSVL.

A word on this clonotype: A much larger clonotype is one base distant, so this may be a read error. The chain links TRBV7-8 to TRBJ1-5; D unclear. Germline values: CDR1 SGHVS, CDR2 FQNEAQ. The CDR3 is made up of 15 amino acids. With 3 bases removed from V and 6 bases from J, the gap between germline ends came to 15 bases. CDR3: CASSFLRRGSQPQHF. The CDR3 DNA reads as TGTGCCAGCAGCTTTTTACGCAGAGGCAGTCAGCCCCAGCATTTT. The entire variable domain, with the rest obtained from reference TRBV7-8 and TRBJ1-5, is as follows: GAGVSQSPRYKVAKRGQDVALRCDPISGHVSLFWYQQALGQGPEFLTYFQNEAQLDKSGLPSDRFFAERPEGSVSTLKIQRTQQEDSAVYLCASSFLRRGSQPQHFGDGTRLSIL.

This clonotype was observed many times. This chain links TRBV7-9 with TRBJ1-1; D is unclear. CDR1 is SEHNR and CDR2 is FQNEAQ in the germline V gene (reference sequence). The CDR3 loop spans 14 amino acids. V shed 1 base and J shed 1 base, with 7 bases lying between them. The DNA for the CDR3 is TGTGCCAGCAGCTTAGTAGTGGAGAACACTGAAGCTTTCTTT. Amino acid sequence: CASSLVVENTEAFF.

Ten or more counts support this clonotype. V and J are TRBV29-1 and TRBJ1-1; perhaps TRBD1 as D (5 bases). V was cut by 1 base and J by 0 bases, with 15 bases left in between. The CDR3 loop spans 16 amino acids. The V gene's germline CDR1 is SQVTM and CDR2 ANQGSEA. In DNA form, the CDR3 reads TGCAGCGTTGAAGGGGGTGCAGGGTTCATGAACACTGAAGCTTTCTTT. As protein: CSVEGGAGFMNTEAFF.

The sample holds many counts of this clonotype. CDR3 in amino acids: CASTIIAGSSYEQYF. The CDR3 DNA follows: TGTGCCAGCACCATAATAGCGGGAAGTTCCTACGAGCAGTACTTC. The chain carries TRBV12-3 or TRBV12-4 and TRBJ2-7; TRBD2 matches at 8 bases. The ends lost 7 bases at V and 1 base at J; junction bases unmatched: 9. The CDR3 has 15 residues.

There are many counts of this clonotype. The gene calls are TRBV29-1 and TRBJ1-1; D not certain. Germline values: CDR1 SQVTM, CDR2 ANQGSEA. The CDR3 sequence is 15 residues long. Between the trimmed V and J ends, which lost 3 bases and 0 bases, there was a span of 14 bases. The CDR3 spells CSVEKRLSLNTEAFF. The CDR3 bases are TGCAGCGTTGAGAAGAGGCTTAGCTTGAACACTGAAGCTTTCTTT.

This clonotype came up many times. The CDR3 reads CASLVQETQYF. As DNA, the CDR3 is TGTGCCAGCTTGGTCCAAGAGACCCAGTACTTC. V and J are TRBV6-6 and TRBJ2-5; D remains unclear. The germline V gene has CDR1 MNHNY and CDR2 SVGAGI (reference sequence). V shed 8 bases and J shed 1 base, with 5 bases lying between them. The CDR3 is made up of 11 amino acids.

The CDR3 DNA reads TGTGCCAGCCCCCGGGACAGGGGTGGCTACACCTTC. Its translation is CASPRDRGGYTF. The chain links TRBV19 to TRBJ1-2, with TRBD1 matching over 10 bases. This CDR3 region has 12 residues. The germline gives CDR1 LNHDA, CDR2 SQIVND (reference sequence). V lost 9 bases to trimming and J lost 7 bases; unmatched junction nucleotides: 5.